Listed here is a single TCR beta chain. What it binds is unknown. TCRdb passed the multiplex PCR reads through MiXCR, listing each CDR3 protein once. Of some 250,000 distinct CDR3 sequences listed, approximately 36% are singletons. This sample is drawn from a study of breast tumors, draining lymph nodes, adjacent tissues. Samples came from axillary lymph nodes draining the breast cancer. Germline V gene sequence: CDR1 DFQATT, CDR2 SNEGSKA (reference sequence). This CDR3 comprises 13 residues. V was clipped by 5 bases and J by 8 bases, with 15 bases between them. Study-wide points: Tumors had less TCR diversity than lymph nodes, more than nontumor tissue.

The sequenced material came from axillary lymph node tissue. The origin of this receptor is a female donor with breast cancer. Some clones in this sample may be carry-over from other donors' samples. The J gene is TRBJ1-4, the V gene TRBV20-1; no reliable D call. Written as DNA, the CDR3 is TGCAGTGCTGGCCCTCGGGGAGACGAAAAACTGTTTTTT. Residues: CSAGPRGDEKLFF.